These 28 T cell receptor beta chains originate from one sample sequenced in a study of T cells after yellow fever vaccination. TCRdb called the 5' RACE reads again in MiXCR, with one record for every CDR3 protein. Among roughly 120,000 distinct CDR3 sequences listed, 8.4% were seen once. The sample in question was CD8+ T cells sorted from PBMCs, obtained 45 days after the yellow fever booster vaccination. The receptors were sampled from a man aged 25-45 years who received the YFV17D yellow fever vaccine.

At least ten counts were recorded for this clonotype. The chain recombines TRBV6-1 with TRBJ2-5; the D gene is possibly TRBD1 (5 bases). Trimming removed 6 bases from V and 4 bases from J, with 18 bases in between. The germline CDR1 and CDR2 sequences are MNHNS and SASEGT. CDR3 size: 15 residues. The CDR3 DNA is TGTGCCAGCAGGGAATCCGCCCCCAGGGTAGAGACCCAGTACTTC. Translating gives CASRESAPRVETQYF.

This clonotype was seen more than once but under ten times. The chain employs TRBV4-3 and TRBJ2-7; D is perhaps TRBD2 (5 bases). Per the germline V gene, CDR1 is LGHNA and CDR2 is YSLEER. The CDR3 runs 15 residues. The germline V and J ends were trimmed by 0 bases and 3 bases, with 12 bases remaining between them. CDR3 sequence reads: CASSQDRLGGYEQYF. Here the CDR3 DNA reads TGCGCCAGCAGCCAAGATAGGCTAGGAGGCTACGAGCAGTACTTC.

This clonotype was seen ten or more times. This sequence joins TRBV6-5 and TRBJ1-2, with D possibly being TRBD1 (6 bases). Trimming stripped 2 bases from V and 8 bases from J, with 15 bases between. Looked up from germline, CDR1 is MNHEY and CDR2 is SVGAGI. CDR3 length: 14 amino acids. The CDR3: CASSYADSLSGYTF. In DNA, the CDR3 is TGTGCCAGCAGTTACGCGGACAGCTTGAGCGGCTACACCTTC.

As to this clonotype: A clone one base away is much larger, so this may be a read error. V is TRBV7-6 and J is TRBJ2-7, with D unresolved. The CDR3 has 12 amino acids. V dropped 5 bases and J dropped 4 bases, with 9 bases sitting between them. Looked up from germline, CDR1 is SGHVS and CDR2 is FNYEAQ. CDR3 in DNA: TGTGCCAGCAGCGATAACCCATACGAGCAGTACTTC. Translating gives CASSDNPYEQYF.

This clonotype was seen ten or more times. The chain is built from TRBV20-1 and TRBJ2-1; TRBD2 matches 8 bases. The CDR3 covers 16 residues. Germline loops: CDR1 DFQATT, CDR2 SNEGSKA (reference sequence). V lost 3 bases to trimming and J lost 8 bases; unmatched junction nucleotides: 15. The CDR3 DNA is TGCAGTGCTAGGCCCGTCATGAGCGGGAGAGCCCATGAGCAGTTCTTC. It yields the protein CSARPVMSGRAHEQFF.

This clonotype was recorded many times. The chain couples TRBV12-3 or TRBV12-4 to TRBJ2-7; D might be TRBD1 (7 bases). This CDR3 is built from 13 residues. V lost 6 bases to trimming and J lost 4 bases, with 13 bases between them. CDR3: CASRGGTDYEQYF. The CDR3 coding sequence is TGTGCCAGCAGGGGCGGGACAGATTACGAGCAGTACTTC.

The chain employs TRBV11-1 and TRBJ2-2; 14 bases are shared with TRBD2. This CDR3 contains 19 residues. The junction had 15 bases not matched to a gene; V was cut back by 8 bases and J by 4 bases. Germline lookup yields CDR1 SGHAT and CDR2 FQDESV (reference sequence). DNA for the CDR3: TGTGCCAGCCCTAACCTCTCCGGGACTAGCGGGAGAATCACCGGGGAGCTGTTTTTT. Translated: CASPNLSGTSGRITGELFF.

The chain couples TRBV11-2 to TRBJ2-7; no reliable D call. The CDR3 is 12 residues long. Trimming pared 5 bases from V and 3 bases from J, leaving 8 bases between. CDR1 and CDR2 (germline): SGHAT, FQNNGV. In DNA form, the CDR3 reads TGTGCCAGCAGCCTCCCCGACTACGAGCAGTACTTC. Translating it yields CASSLPDYEQYF.

This clonotype was seen ten or more times. The chain carries TRBV6-5 and TRBJ2-1; 10 bases are shared with TRBD2. This CDR3 spans 16 amino acids. Looked up from germline, CDR1 is MNHEY and CDR2 is SVGAGI. V lost 4 bases, J lost 0 bases, and 3 bases stayed unmatched. The chain's CDR3 is CASSSSGGGSYNEQFF. CDR3 bases: TGTGCCAGCAGTTCTAGCGGGGGAGGCTCCTACAATGAGCAGTTCTTC.

The V call is TRBV27, the J call TRBJ2-1, with 9 positions matching TRBD2. This CDR3 has 15 amino acids. V was clipped by 4 bases and J by 9 bases; unmatched bases: 10. In germline, CDR1 is MNHEY, CDR2 SMNVEV (reference sequence). In DNA, the CDR3 is TGTGCCAGCAGTTACTCTAGCGGGACTAGGGGTGAGCAGTTCTTC. This translates into CASSYSSGTRGEQFF.

This clonotype was seen many times. J is TRBJ2-1 and V is TRBV7-8; TRBD2 agrees at 9 bases. The CDR3 extends over 15 amino acids. Unmatched junction bases numbered 6, after V lost 5 bases and J lost 4 bases. Germline CDR1 reads SGHVS; CDR2 reads FQNEAQ. The CDR3 reads CASSPGTSFYNEQFF. The CDR3 nucleotides read TGTGCCAGCAGCCCGGGGACTAGCTTTTACAATGAGCAGTTCTTC. Combining the CDR3 with reference TRBV7-8 and TRBJ2-1 gives the whole variable domain GAGVSQSPRYKVAKRGQDVALRCDPISGHVSLFWYQQALGQGPEFLTYFQNEAQLDKSGLPSDRFFAERPEGSVSTLKIQRTQQEDSAVYLCASSPGTSFYNEQFFGPGTRLTVL.

This clonotype was seen ten or more times. The chain uses TRBV12-5 and TRBJ2-2; D could derive from TRBD1 or TRBD2 (5 bases each). Between the trimmed V and J ends, which lost 4 bases and 6 bases, there was a span of 9 bases. Germline V lookup: CDR1 LGHNT, CDR2 FRNRAP. This CDR3 has 13 amino acids. CDR3 in amino acids: CASGWGIPGELFF. In DNA, the CDR3 is TGTGCTAGTGGTTGGGGGATTCCCGGGGAGCTGTTTTTT.

This clonotype was observed at least ten times. The chain couples TRBV29-1 to TRBJ2-7; 11 bases map to TRBD1. The ends lost 7 bases at V and 5 bases at J; junction bases unmatched: 7. CDR1 and CDR2 (germline): SQVTM, ANQGSEA. This CDR3 is 13 amino acids long. CDR3 in DNA: TGCAGCGCTGGACAGGGGGCGCCGAACGAGCAGTACTTC. It codes for CSAGQGAPNEQYF.

This clonotype was seen ten or more times. Compared with germline, one end of the junction differs, possibly owing to a read error. The CDR3 DNA is TGTGCCAGCAGGTTAGCGGGAGGAAACAATGAGCAGTTCTTC. Its translation: CASRLAGGNNEQFF. The chain carries TRBV11-2 and TRBJ2-1, with 10 bases fitting TRBD2. This CDR3 comprises 14 residues. Germline V gene data show CDR1 as SGHAT and CDR2 as FQNNGV.

This sequence joins TRBV6-1 and TRBJ1-2; D gene ambiguous. The CDR3 extends over 13 amino acids. Germline values: CDR1 MNHNS, CDR2 SASEGT. Trimming took 1 base from V and 7 from J, leaving 10 bases between them. DNA for the CDR3: TGTGCCAGCAGTGAAGGGACGTCCTCTGGCTACACCTTC. Its translation: CASSEGTSSGYTF.

The V and J genes are TRBV10-2 and TRBJ2-1; D remains unclear. This CDR3 spans 15 amino acids. Between the trimmed V and J ends, which lost 4 bases and 5 bases, there was a span of 15 bases. CDR1 WSHSY and CDR2 SAAADI come from the germline V gene. CDR3 sequence reads: CASSGLGLSDNEQFF. The DNA of the CDR3 is TGCGCCAGCAGTGGGTTAGGCTTATCCGACAATGAGCAGTTCTTC.

This clonotype has only a few counts. The gene calls are TRBV10-3 and TRBJ2-1; TRBD2 might be the D (6 bases). Germline V gene data show CDR1 as ENHRY and CDR2 as SYGVKD. The V and J ends lost 9 bases and 5 bases respectively, with 17 bases between them. This CDR3 spans 14 amino acids. DNA of the CDR3: TGTGCCATTCTCGCGGAGGGCCGGGACAATGAGCAGTTCTTC. This gives the protein CAILAEGRDNEQFF.

This clonotype showed up many times. V and J are TRBV20-1 and TRBJ2-1, with D hard to call. V gave up 5 bases and J gave up 4 bases, with 15 bases separating them. Germline V gene sequence: CDR1 DFQATT, CDR2 SNEGSKA (reference sequence). CDR3 length equals 14 residues. The CDR3 DNA follows: TGCAGTGCTCCTCTTTCTAGGGAATACAATGAGCAGTTCTTC. Protein product: CSAPLSREYNEQFF.

This clonotype was counted many times. The chain joins TRBV10-2 to TRBJ2-1; 7 positions agree with TRBD2. V lost 10 bases, J lost 9 bases, and 6 bases stayed unmatched. CDR3 size: 11 residues. Germline CDR1 is WSHSY and CDR2 is SAAADI. CDR3 loop: CATGLVGEQFF. The CDR3 DNA follows: TGCGCCACCGGACTAGTCGGTGAGCAGTTCTTC.

This clonotype was counted ten times or more. The chain links TRBV30 to TRBJ2-1; D is unclear. Germline CDR1 GTSNPN, CDR2 SVGIG (reference sequence). The CDR3 runs 14 residues. V lost 5 bases and J 0 bases, leaving 11 bases between the germline ends. CDR3 protein: CAWFNGRSYNEQFF. The CDR3 nucleotides are TGTGCCTGGTTTAACGGGCGCTCCTACAATGAGCAGTTCTTC.

The table lists this clonotype with many counts. The chain joins TRBV11-1 to TRBJ2-5, with 14 nucleotides matching TRBD2. The CDR3 is made up of 19 amino acids. V was pared by 5 bases and J by 4 bases, with 15 bases of the junction left unmatched. CDR1 SGHAT and CDR2 FQDESV come from the germline V gene (reference sequence). CDR3 in amino acids: CASSPDIAGLAGVSETQYF. CDR3 bases: TGTGCCAGCAGCCCCGATATAGCGGGACTAGCGGGAGTTTCAGAGACCCAGTACTTC.

This clonotype appeared many times. V is TRBV7-9 and J is TRBJ2-7; D is tentatively TRBD1 or TRBD2 (5 bases each). V lost 4 bases to trimming and J lost 2 bases, with 9 bases between them. Germline lookup yields CDR1 SEHNR and CDR2 FQNEAQ (reference sequence). The CDR3 runs 13 residues. This CDR3 is CASSSGGPYEQYF. The CDR3 DNA reads as TGTGCCAGCAGCTCTGGGGGACCCTACGAGCAGTACTTC.

This clonotype was observed at least ten times. The chain links TRBV20-1 to TRBJ2-7; 10 bases agree with TRBD2. V was pared by 3 bases and J by 6 bases, with 8 bases of the junction left unmatched. The length of the CDR3 is 14 residues. Germline V gene lookup returns CDR1 DFQATT and CDR2 SNEGSKA (reference sequence). The CDR3 DNA reads TGCAGTGCTAGTGCTAGCGGGAGTGCGACCGAGCAGTACTTC. The encoded protein is CSASASGSATEQYF.

In its sample, this clonotype was seen many times. This chain connects TRBV16 to TRBJ2-7; D gene unclear. The CDR3 consists of 14 residues. Germline CDR1 is KGHSY and CDR2 is FQNENV. Trimming pared 1 base from V and 5 bases from J, leaving 12 bases between. In DNA, the CDR3 is TGTGCCAGCAGCCAATATAGTCAGGTTAACGAGCAGTACTTC. Translation: CASSQYSQVNEQYF.

This clonotype occurred many times. The chain couples TRBV5-1 to TRBJ2-7, with 8 bases lining up with TRBD2. The CDR3 is 15 amino acids. Germline V gives CDR1 SGHRS, CDR2 YFSETQ. V lost 6 bases, J lost 5 bases, and 13 bases stayed unmatched. In nucleotides, the CDR3 is TGCGCCAGCACCCAATCGGGACTAGGCTTCCACGAGCAGTACTTC. Its translation is CASTQSGLGFHEQYF.

This clonotype was observed at least ten times. The chain couples TRBV4-3 to TRBJ2-1, with TRBD2 matching 9 bases. Germline trimming cut 0 bases from V and 6 bases from J; bases unmatched to any gene: 9. Germline values: CDR1 LGHNA, CDR2 YSLEER. The CDR3 totals 17 residues. CDR3 region: CASSQDGGRGFGNEQFF. CDR3 nucleotide sequence: TGCGCCAGCAGCCAAGATGGCGGGAGGGGGTTTGGCAATGAGCAGTTCTTC.

Here the CDR3 reads CASSAGLGTLTDTQYF. In DNA form, the CDR3 reads TGCGCCAGCAGCGCGGGACTAGGGACCCTCACAGATACGCAGTATTTT. The chain uses TRBV5-1 and TRBJ2-3; 8 bases agree with TRBD2. This CDR3 contains 16 residues. Per germline, CDR1 SGHRS and CDR2 YFSETQ. The V gene end was trimmed by 4 bases and the J gene end by 2 bases; junction bases not matched to a gene: 9.

In this sample, this clonotype turned up a few times. This chain links TRBV4-3 with TRBJ1-6; the D is unclear. With 0 bases removed from V and 10 bases from J, the gap between germline ends came to 7 bases. The germline V gene has CDR1 LGHNA and CDR2 YSLEER. The CDR3 has 13 amino acids. CDR3 sequence (DNA): TGCGCCAGCAGCCAAGACTCAAGCTCACCCCTCCACTTT. It yields the protein CASSQDSSSPLHF.